This is a list of T cell receptor beta chains from one sample in a study of beta chain features in type 1 diabetes. Method: immunoSEQ multiplex PCR; TCRdb's copy keeps in-frame clones and lacks some. The table shows around 450,000 clones, with 9.5% to 12% occurring only once. Specimen: naive CD4+ T cells from blood. These receptors were obtained from a woman younger than 30 in good health. Both conserved end residues are part of each CDR3. The D gene is left open where the match is weak. Some rows mark clone size as missing; the rest say once, few, many or name a class of expanded clone.

v_gene	d_gene	j_gene	abundance	CDR3nt	CDR3aa
TRBV5-1	NA	TRBJ2-5	few	TGCGCCAGCAGCCTGTCGGAGACCCAGTACTTC	CASSLSETQYF
TRBV9	TRBD2	TRBJ2-5	NA	TGTGCCAGCAGCGGAGGAGTAGCGGGAGGGCCAGAGACCCAGTACTTC	CASSGGVAGGPETQYF
TRBV11-2	NA	TRBJ1-2	few	TGTGCCAGCAGCTTAGGTCCAGTAAAGAACTATGGCTACACCTTC	CASSLGPVKNYGYTF
TRBV4-2	NA	TRBJ1-2	NA	TGTGCCAGCAGCCAAGATCCGATCAGGTCCTATGGCTACACCTTC	CASSQDPIRSYGYTF
TRBV7-8	NA	TRBJ2-3	few	TGTGCCAGCAGCATCGAGGGCCTAGCCCCCACAGATACGCAGTATTTT	CASSIEGLAPTDTQYF
TRBV2	TRBD2	TRBJ2-2	NA	TGTGCCAGCAGGTTTTCGGGACTAGCGTTACTCACCGGGGAGCTGTTTTTT	CASRFSGLALLTGELFF
TRBV30	NA	TRBJ1-3	NA	TGTGCCTGGAGTATCATCTCTGGAAACACCATATATTTT	CAWSIISGNTIYF
TRBV7-9	NA	TRBJ2-5	NA	TGTGCCAGCAGCTCCAAGTCCGAGACGGAGACCCAGTACTTC	CASSSKSETETQYF
TRBV20-1	NA	TRBJ1-2	few	TGCAGTGCATCGCCGGGGTGGAATCCCCCTTTC	CSASPGWNPPF
TRBV25-1	NA	TRBJ2-6	few	TGTGCCAGCAGTGAATATCCACCTGGGGCCAACGTCCTGACTTTC	CASSEYPPGANVLTF
TRBV10-3	TRBD1	TRBJ2-4	many	TGTGCCATCAGTGCGGACAGGGAGGTGTACATTCAGTACTTC	CAISADREVYIQYF
TRBV5-4	TRBD1	TRBJ2-2	few	TGTGCCAGCAGCTCGTCCGGGACAGCCTCTCCTACCGGGGAGCTGTTTTTT	CASSSSGTASPTGELFF
TRBV4-1	NA	TRBJ1-5	NA	TGCGCCAGCAGCTCGGGGGCAGGGGAGTTGGGCAATCAGCCCCAGCATTTT	CASSSGAGELGNQPQHF
TRBV25-1	NA	TRBJ1-1	NA	TGTGCCAGCAGTGGCGCCAACGGGGCTGAAGCTTTCTTT	CASSGANGAEAFF
TRBV5-1	NA	TRBJ1-2	NA	TGCGCCAGCAGCGGGTCGGCAGGGTACAACTATGGCTACACCTTC	CASSGSAGYNYGYTF